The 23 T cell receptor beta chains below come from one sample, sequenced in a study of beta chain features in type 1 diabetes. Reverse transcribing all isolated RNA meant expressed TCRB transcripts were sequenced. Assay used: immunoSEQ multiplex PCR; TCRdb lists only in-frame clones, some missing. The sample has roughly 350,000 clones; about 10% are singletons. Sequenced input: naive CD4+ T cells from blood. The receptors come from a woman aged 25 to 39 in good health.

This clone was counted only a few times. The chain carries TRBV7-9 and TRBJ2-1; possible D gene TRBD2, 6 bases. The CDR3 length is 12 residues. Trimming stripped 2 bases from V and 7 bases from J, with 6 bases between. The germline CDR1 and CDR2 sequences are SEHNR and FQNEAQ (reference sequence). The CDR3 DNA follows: TGTGCCAGCAGCTTACTAGCGAATGAGCAGTTCTTC. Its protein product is CASSLLANEQFF.

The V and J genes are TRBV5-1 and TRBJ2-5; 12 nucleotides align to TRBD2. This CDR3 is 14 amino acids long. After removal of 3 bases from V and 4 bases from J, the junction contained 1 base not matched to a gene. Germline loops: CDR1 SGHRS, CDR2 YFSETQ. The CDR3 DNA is TGCGCCAGCAGCTCTAGCGGGAGGGGAGAGACCCAGTACTTC. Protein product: CASSSSGRGETQYF.

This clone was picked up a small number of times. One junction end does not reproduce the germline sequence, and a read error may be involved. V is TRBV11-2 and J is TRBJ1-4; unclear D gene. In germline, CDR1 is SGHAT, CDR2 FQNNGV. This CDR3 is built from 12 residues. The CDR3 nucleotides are TGTGCCAGCAGCCCTATCGGGGAAAAGCTGTTTTTT. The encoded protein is CASSPIGEKLFF.

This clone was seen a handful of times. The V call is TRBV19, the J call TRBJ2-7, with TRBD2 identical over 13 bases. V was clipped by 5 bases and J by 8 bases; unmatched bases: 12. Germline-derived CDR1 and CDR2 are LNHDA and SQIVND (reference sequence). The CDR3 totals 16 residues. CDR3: CASSPRLAGGRYQQYF. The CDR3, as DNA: TGTGCCAGTAGTCCACGACTAGCGGGAGGCCGTTATCAGCAGTACTTC.

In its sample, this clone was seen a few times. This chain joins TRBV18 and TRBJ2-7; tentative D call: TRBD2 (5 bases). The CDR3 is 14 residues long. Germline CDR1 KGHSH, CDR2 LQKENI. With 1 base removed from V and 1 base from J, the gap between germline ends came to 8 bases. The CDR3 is CASSPLRVSYEQYF. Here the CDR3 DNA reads TGTGCCAGCTCACCACTGAGGGTTTCCTACGAGCAGTACTTC.

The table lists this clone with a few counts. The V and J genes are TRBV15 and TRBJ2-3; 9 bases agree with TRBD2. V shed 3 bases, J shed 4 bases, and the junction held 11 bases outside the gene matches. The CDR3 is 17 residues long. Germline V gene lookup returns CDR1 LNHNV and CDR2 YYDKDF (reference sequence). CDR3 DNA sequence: TGTGCCACCAGCAGGGTTAATAGCGGGAGTGGACCAGATACGCAGTATTTT. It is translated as CATSRVNSGSGPDTQYF.

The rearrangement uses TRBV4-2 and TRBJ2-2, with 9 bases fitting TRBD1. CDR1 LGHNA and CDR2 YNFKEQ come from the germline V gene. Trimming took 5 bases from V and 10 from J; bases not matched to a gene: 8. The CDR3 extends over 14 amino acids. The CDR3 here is CASSDSQGATELFF. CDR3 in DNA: TGTGCCAGCAGCGATTCACAGGGGGCGACGGAGCTGTTTTTT.

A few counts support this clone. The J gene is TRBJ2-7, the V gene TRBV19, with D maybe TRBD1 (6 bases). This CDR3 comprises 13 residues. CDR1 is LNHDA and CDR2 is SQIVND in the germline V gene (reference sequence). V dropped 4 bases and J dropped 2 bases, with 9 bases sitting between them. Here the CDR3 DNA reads TGTGCCAGTAGTAACACAGGGACCTACGAGCAGTACTTC. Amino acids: CASSNTGTYEQYF.

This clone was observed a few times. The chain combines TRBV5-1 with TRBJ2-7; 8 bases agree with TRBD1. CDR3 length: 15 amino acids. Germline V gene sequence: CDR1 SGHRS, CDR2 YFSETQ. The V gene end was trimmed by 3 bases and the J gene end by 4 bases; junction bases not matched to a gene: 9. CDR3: CASSSWTGTEYEQYF. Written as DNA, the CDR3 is TGCGCCAGCAGCTCCTGGACAGGGACTGAGTACGAGCAGTACTTC. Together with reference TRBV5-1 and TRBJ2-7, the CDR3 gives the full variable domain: KAGVTQTPRYLIKTRGQQVTLSCSPISGHRSVSWYQQTPGQGLQFLFEYFSETQRNKGNFPGRFSGRQFSNSRSEMNVSTLELGDSALYLCASSSWTGTEYEQYFGPGTRLTVT.

CDR3 DNA sequence: TGTGCCAGCAGTCGCACACTAGCAATCTACAATGAGCAGTTCTTC. It translates to CASSRTLAIYNEQFF. The chain is built from TRBV6-5 and TRBJ2-1, with a tentative D call TRBD2 (6 bases). V lost 5 bases and J lost 3, with 14 bases in between. The CDR3 contains 15 residues. The germline V gene has CDR1 MNHEY and CDR2 SVGAGI.

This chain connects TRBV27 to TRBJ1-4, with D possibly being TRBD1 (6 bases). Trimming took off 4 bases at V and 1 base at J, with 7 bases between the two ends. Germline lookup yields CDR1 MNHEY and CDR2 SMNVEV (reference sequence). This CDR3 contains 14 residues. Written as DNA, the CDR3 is TGTGCCAGCAGTTCGGACAGAACTAATGAAAAACTGTTTTTT. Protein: CASSSDRTNEKLFF.

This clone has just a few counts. The CDR3 DNA reads TGCAGCGTTGCTAGCGGTACCTACAATGAGCAGTTCTTC. Protein product: CSVASGTYNEQFF. The genes are TRBV29-1 and TRBJ2-1; 7 bases are a match to TRBD2. Germline values: CDR1 SQVTM, CDR2 ANQGSEA. CDR3 size: 13 residues. The ends lost 4 bases at V and 2 bases at J; junction bases unmatched: 2.

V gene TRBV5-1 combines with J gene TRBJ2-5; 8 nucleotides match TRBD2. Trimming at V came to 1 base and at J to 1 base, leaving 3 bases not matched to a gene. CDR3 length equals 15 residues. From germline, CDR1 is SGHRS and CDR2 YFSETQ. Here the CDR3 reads CASSLSGSPQETQYF. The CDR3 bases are TGCGCCAGCAGCTTGAGCGGGAGCCCCCAAGAGACCCAGTACTTC.

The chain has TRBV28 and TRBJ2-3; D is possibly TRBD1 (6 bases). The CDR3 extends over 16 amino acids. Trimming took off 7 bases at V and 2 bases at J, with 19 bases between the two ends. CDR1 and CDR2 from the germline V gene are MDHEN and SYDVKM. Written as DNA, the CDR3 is TGTGCCAGCAACTCAGGGGATCGGGGCCTCACAGATACGCAGTATTTT. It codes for CASNSGDRGLTDTQYF.

This CDR3 is CAWSASSALTGKLFF. As DNA, the CDR3 is TGTGCCTGGAGTGCATCCTCGGCTTTAACGGGAAAACTGTTTTTT. The chain couples TRBV30 to TRBJ1-4; no clear D gene. Germline V gene lookup returns CDR1 GTSNPN and CDR2 SVGIG (reference sequence). The CDR3 totals 15 residues. V lost 1 base and J lost 10, with 19 bases in between.

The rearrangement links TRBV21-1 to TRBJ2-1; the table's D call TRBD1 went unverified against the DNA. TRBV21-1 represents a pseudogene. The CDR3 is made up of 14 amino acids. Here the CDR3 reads CASRRTGAYNEQFF. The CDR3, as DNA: TGTGCCAGCAGGCGGACAGGAGCCTACAATGAGCAGTTCTTC.

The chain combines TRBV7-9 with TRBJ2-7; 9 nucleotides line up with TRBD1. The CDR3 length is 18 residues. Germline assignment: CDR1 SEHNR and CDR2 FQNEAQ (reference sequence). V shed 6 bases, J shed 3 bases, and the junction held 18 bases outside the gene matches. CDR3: CASSYSGTGIISLYEQYF. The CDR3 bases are TGTGCCAGCAGTTATTCCGGGACAGGGATAATATCCCTCTACGAGCAGTACTTC.

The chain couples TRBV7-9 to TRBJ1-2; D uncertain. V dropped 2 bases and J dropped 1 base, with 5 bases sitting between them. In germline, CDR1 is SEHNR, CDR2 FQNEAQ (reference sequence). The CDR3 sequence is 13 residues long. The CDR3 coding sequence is TGTGCCAGCAGCTTAAACAATAACTATGGCTACACCTTC. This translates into CASSLNNNYGYTF.

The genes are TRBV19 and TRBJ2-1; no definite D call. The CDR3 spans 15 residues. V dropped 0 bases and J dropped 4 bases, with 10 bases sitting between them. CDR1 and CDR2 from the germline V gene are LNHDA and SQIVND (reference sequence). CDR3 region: CASSIDRPIYNEQFF. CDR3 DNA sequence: TGTGCCAGTAGTATAGACAGGCCGATTTACAATGAGCAGTTCTTC.

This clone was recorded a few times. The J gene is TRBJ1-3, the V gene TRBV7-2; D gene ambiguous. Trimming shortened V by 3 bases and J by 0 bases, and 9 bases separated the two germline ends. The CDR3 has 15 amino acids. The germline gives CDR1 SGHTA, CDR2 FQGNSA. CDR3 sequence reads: CASSLGPGSGNTIYF. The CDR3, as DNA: TGTGCCAGCAGCTTGGGCCCTGGCTCTGGAAACACCATATATTTT.

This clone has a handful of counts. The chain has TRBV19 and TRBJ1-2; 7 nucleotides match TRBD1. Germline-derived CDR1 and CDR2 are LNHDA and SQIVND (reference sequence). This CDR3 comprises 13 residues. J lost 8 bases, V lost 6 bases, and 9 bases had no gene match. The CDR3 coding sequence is TGTGCCAGTAGGAGGGACAGCTTGGAGGGCTACACCTTC. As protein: CASRRDSLEGYTF. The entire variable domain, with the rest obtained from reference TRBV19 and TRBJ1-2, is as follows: DGGITQSPKYLFRKEGQNVTLSCEQNLNHDAMYWYRQDPGQGLRLIYYSQIVNDFQKGDIAEGYSVSREKKESFPLTVTSAQKNPTAFYLCASRRDSLEGYTFGSGTRLTVV.

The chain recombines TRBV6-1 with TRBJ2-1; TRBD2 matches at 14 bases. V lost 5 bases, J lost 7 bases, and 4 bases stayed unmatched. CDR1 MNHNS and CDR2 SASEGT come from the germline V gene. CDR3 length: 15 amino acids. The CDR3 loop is CASSSGTSGRNEQFF. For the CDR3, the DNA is TGTGCCAGCAGTTCCGGGACTAGCGGGAGAAATGAGCAGTTCTTC.

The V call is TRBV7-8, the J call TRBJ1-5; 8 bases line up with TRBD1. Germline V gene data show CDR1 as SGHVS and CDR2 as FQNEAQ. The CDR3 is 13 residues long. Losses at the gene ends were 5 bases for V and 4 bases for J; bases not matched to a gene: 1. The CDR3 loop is CASSGTGNQPQHF. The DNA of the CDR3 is TGTGCCAGCAGCGGGACAGGTAATCAGCCCCAGCATTTT.